Listed here is a single TCR beta chain. Its antigen is unidentified. Regarding treatment: approximately 18 received Ad26.COV2.S at low or high dose, single or two shots; roughly five received placebo; per-sample allocation not given. Sampling was done on day 63 after the first vaccine or placebo injection. It was Wuhan-strain SARS-CoV-2 spike that the Ad26 vaccine vector expressed. Deletions cut 8 bases from V and 4 bases from J, with 11 bases between. This CDR3 comprises 12 residues. This record belongs to a study of Ad26.COV2.S vaccination and SARS-CoV-2 variants. Regarding the study as a whole: Breadth and depth estimates from TCRs may understate total T cell responses. Participants given vaccine showed non-spike TCR breadth similar to that of placebo recipients. Once vaccination had occurred, spike-specific CD8+ and CD4+ T cell responses reportedly showed substantial breadth.

Profiling relied on immunoSEQ multiplex PCR, and the TCRdb table lists in-frame clones only, not all of them. The sample has 300,000 to 450,000 clones, around 84% seen once. The source is a person aged 18 to 59 who received the Ad26.COV2.S COVID-19 vaccine or a placebo. The chain combines TRBV12-3 or TRBV12-4 with TRBJ1-2, with unresolved D. Sequenced here: peripheral blood, sampled in a trial of Ad26.COV2.S vaccine versus placebo. The CDR3 sequence is CASREDGYGYTF. The CDR3 DNA reads TGTGCCAGCCGGGAGGACGGCTATGGCTACACCTTC.